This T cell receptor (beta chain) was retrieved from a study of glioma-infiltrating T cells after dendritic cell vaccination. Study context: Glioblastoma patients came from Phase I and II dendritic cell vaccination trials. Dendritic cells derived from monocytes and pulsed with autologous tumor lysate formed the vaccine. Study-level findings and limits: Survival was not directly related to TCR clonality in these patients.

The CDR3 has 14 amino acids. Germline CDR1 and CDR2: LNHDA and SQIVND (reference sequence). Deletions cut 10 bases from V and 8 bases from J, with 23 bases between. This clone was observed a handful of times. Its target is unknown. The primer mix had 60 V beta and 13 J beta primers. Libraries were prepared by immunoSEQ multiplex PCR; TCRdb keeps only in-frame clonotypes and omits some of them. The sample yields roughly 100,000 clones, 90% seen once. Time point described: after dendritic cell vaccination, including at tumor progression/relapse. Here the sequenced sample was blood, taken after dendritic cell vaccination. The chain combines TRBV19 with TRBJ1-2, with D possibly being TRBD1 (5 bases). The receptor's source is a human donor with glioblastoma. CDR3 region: CATSGGPPKRGYTF. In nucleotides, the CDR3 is TGTGCCACCTCGGGGGGACCGCCTAAGCGGGGCTACACCTTC. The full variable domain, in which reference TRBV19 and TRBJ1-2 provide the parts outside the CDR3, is DGGITQSPKYLFRKEGQNVTLSCEQNLNHDAMYWYRQDPGQGLRLIYYSQIVNDFQKGDIAEGYSVSREKKESFPLTVTSAQKNPTAFYLCATSGGPPKRGYTFGSGTRLTVV.